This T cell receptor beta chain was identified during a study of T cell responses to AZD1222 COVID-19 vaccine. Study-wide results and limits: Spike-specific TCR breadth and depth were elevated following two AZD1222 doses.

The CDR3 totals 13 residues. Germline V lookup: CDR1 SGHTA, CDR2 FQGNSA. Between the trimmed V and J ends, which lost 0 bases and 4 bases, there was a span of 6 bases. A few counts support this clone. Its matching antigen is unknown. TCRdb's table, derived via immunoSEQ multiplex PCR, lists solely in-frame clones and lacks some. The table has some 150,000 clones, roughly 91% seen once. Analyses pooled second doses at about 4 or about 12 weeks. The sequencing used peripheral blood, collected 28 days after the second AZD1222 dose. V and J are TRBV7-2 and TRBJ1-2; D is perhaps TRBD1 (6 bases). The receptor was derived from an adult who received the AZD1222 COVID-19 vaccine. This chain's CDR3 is CASSLAGGYGYTF. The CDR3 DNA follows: TGTGCCAGCAGCTTAGCAGGGGGCTATGGCTACACCTTC. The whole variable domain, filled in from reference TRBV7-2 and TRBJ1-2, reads GAGVSQSPSNKVTEKGKDVELRCDPISGHTALYWYRQSLGQGLEFLIYFQGNSAPDKSGLPSDRFSAERTGGSVSTLTIQRTQQEDSAVYLCASSLAGGYGYTFGSGTRLTVV.